The T cell receptor (beta chain) under discussion was sequenced for a study of cytomegalovirus exposure and HLA in healthy donors. V was pared by 4 bases and J by 5 bases, with 5 bases of the junction left unmatched. Germline lookup yields CDR1 SGHNT and CDR2 YYREEE (reference sequence). The CDR3 spans 13 residues. Findings and limits, study-wide: The presence/absence work took it that sequencing depth was about the same across donors. DRB1 had the most TCR associations and HLA-C the fewest, a later analysis found, with rates varying by HLA locus.

On this clone: What it recognizes is unknown.

13 Jbeta primers and 60 Vbeta primers were used for the PCR. Method: immunoSEQ multiplex PCR; TCRdb's copy keeps in-frame clones and lacks some. The sample shows approximately 100,000 clones, nearly 70% of them seen only once. The J gene is TRBJ2-7, the V gene TRBV5-4; 8 nucleotides match TRBD1. The sequenced material came from PBMCs. This clonotype was sampled from a woman in her 70s in good health and CMV-seropositive. CDR3 in DNA: TGTGCCAGCAGCGTCCAGGGGGCCCACGAGCAGTACTTC. This translates into CASSVQGAHEQYF. Full variable domain (remainder filled in from reference TRBV5-4 and TRBJ2-7): ETGVTQSPTHLIKTRGQQVTLRCSSQSGHNTVSWYQQALGQGPQFIFQYYREEENGRGNFPPRFSGLQFPNYSSELNVNALELDDSALYLCASSVQGAHEQYFGPGTRLTVT.